Each of the 16 T cell receptor beta chains below was sequenced from the same sample in a study of OX40 agonist ivuxolimab in advanced cancers. Clones were read by immunoSEQ multiplex PCR, and TCRdb kept only the in-frame ones, dropping some. The table has approximately 18,000 clones, approximately 80% seen once. This sample comprised CD4+ or CD8+ T cells sorted from blood, obtained in a trial of the OX40 agonist ivuxolimab. The source of these receptors is an adult with an advanced solid tumor such as melanoma, head and neck, liver or kidney cancer.

The genes are TRBV5-1 and TRBJ1-5, with 9 positions matching TRBD1. This CDR3 comprises 15 residues. Looked up from germline, CDR1 is SGHRS and CDR2 is YFSETQ. Trimming cost V 0 bases and J 4 bases; bases outside gene matches: 2. CDR3 sequence: CASSLDRGRNQPQHF. The CDR3 DNA reads TGCGCCAGCAGCTTGGACAGGGGGCGGAATCAGCCCCAGCATTTT.

The rearrangement links TRBV4-3 to TRBJ1-4; the D is unclear. The CDR3 runs 15 residues. Germline CDR1 LGHNA, CDR2 YSLEER. The V gene lost 1 base and the J gene lost 2 bases, with 8 bases spanning the gap. The chain's CDR3 is CASSQGVQTNEKLFF. In DNA form, the CDR3 reads TGCGCCAGCAGCCAAGGGGTACAGACTAATGAAAAACTGTTTTTT.

The V gene is TRBV4-2, the J gene TRBJ2-7; D not resolved. The germline V and J ends were trimmed by 0 bases and 4 bases, with 13 bases remaining between them. This CDR3 comprises 15 residues. The V gene's germline CDR1 is LGHNA and CDR2 YNFKEQ. The DNA of the CDR3 is TGTGCCAGCAGCCAAGATCCGAGGCCCGCATACGAGCAGTACTTC. Translation: CASSQDPRPAYEQYF.

The chain carries TRBV11-2 and TRBJ2-3; 8 bases match TRBD2. Germline values: CDR1 SGHAT, CDR2 FQNNGV. After removal of 1 base from V and 2 bases from J, the junction contained 5 bases not matched to a gene. The CDR3 sequence is 16 residues long. The CDR3: CASSLGQREFTDTQYF. DNA for the CDR3: TGTGCCAGCAGCTTAGGGCAGCGGGAGTTCACAGATACGCAGTATTTT.

The chain has TRBV9 and TRBJ2-7; TRBD2 agrees at 10 bases. The CDR3 has 14 amino acids. The V gene's germline CDR1 is SGDLS and CDR2 YYNGEE. The J segment lost 5 bases and the V segment lost 0 bases, leaving 2 bases of the junction unmatched. The CDR3 DNA follows: TGTGCCAGCAGCGTAGGAGGGACTAGCGACGAGCAGTACTTC. This codes for CASSVGGTSDEQYF.

J is TRBJ2-3 and V is TRBV28, with D perhaps TRBD2 (6 bases). The CDR3 spans 15 residues. V dropped 7 bases and J dropped 7 bases, with 21 bases sitting between them. Per germline, CDR1 MDHEN and CDR2 SYDVKM. CDR3 bases: TGTGCCAGCACCCACGGGCTAGCGAAGCAGAATACGCAGTATTTT. Residues: CASTHGLAKQNTQYF.

The chain couples TRBV19 to TRBJ2-7; D gene uncertain. Per germline, CDR1 LNHDA and CDR2 SQIVND (reference sequence). Between the trimmed V and J ends, which lost 3 bases and 3 bases, there was a span of 6 bases. This CDR3 comprises 12 residues. This chain's CDR3 is CASSIGHYEQYF. The CDR3 bases are TGTGCCAGTAGTATTGGTCACTACGAGCAGTACTTC. The full variable domain, its missing parts supplied by reference TRBV19 and TRBJ2-7, is DGGITQSPKYLFRKEGQNVTLSCEQNLNHDAMYWYRQDPGQGLRLIYYSQIVNDFQKGDIAEGYSVSREKKESFPLTVTSAQKNPTAFYLCASSIGHYEQYFGPGTRLTVT.

This clone was detected ten times or more. The rearrangement joins TRBV18 to TRBJ1-2, with a possible D match to TRBD1 (5 bases). The CDR3 is 13 amino acids. From germline, CDR1 is KGHSH and CDR2 LQKENI. The ends were cut back, 0 bases at V and 3 bases at J, with 5 bases in the middle. The CDR3 region is CASSPPGDYGYTF. The CDR3 region has the DNA TGTGCCAGCTCACCACCAGGGGACTATGGCTACACCTTC.

This chain links TRBV7-2 with TRBJ1-6; D is unresolved. V was pared by 5 bases and J by 0 bases, with 17 bases between. Germline loops: CDR1 SGHTA, CDR2 FQGNSA. The CDR3 is 18 residues long. In DNA, the CDR3 is TGTGCCAGCAGCCCACAAGTTACTCGGCTCTCCTATAATTCACCCCTCCACTTT. Translated: CASSPQVTRLSYNSPLHF.

This chain joins TRBV7-6 and TRBJ1-6; no clear D. Per germline, CDR1 SGHVS and CDR2 FNYEAQ. This CDR3 contains 15 residues. Trimming took off 5 bases at V and 9 bases at J, with 17 bases between the two ends. The CDR3 loop is CASSPRRFGISPLHF. The CDR3 DNA follows: TGTGCCAGCAGCCCACGTAGGTTCGGTATTTCACCCCTCCACTTT.

This chain links TRBV7-9 with TRBJ1-4, with 7 nucleotides matching TRBD1. Unmatched junction bases numbered 10, after V lost 6 bases and J lost 0 bases. This CDR3 is 17 amino acids long. Germline-derived CDR1 and CDR2 are SEHNR and FQNEAQ (reference sequence). The CDR3 DNA is TGTGCCAGCAGGTCCGGGACAGAACACTCAACTAATGAAAAACTGTTTTTT. This translates into CASRSGTEHSTNEKLFF. Together with reference TRBV7-9 and TRBJ1-4, the CDR3 gives the full variable domain: DTGVSQNPRHKITKRGQNVTFRCDPISEHNRLYWYRQTLGQGPEFLTYFQNEAQLEKSRLLSDRFSAERPKGSFSTLEIQRTEQGDSAMYLCASRSGTEHSTNEKLFFGSGTQLSVL.

The V and J genes are TRBV11-2 and TRBJ2-1; TRBD1 matches at 9 bases. This CDR3 contains 15 residues. The V gene end was trimmed by 4 bases and the J gene end by 10 bases; junction bases not matched to a gene: 11. Germline CDR1 and CDR2: SGHAT and FQNNGV. The CDR3 bases are TGTGCCAGCAGCTCACAGGGGGCGCTTAGAAGAGAGCAGTTCTTC. Amino acid sequence: CASSSQGALRREQFF. Complete variable domain (other parts from reference TRBV11-2 and TRBJ2-1): EAGVAQSPRYKIIEKRQSVAFWCNPISGHATLYWYQQILGQGPKLLIQFQNNGVVDDSQLPKDRFSAERLKGVDSTLKIQPAKLEDSAVYLCASSSQGALRREQFFGPGTRLTVL.

The chain combines TRBV19 with TRBJ1-5; the D is unclear. Germline CDR1 LNHDA, CDR2 SQIVND (reference sequence). V was clipped by 3 bases and J by 2 bases, with 20 bases between them. The CDR3 has 18 residues. The CDR3 DNA sequence: TGTGCCAGTAGTATGGAAGGGTCGAGATTGGTGGGCAATCAGCCCCAGCATTTT. Encoded protein: CASSMEGSRLVGNQPQHF. The whole variable domain, remainder taken from reference TRBV19 and TRBJ1-5, is DGGITQSPKYLFRKEGQNVTLSCEQNLNHDAMYWYRQDPGQGLRLIYYSQIVNDFQKGDIAEGYSVSREKKESFPLTVTSAQKNPTAFYLCASSMEGSRLVGNQPQHFGDGTRLSIL.

This rearrangement joins TRBV6-6 to TRBJ2-1, with D unclear. The germline V gene has CDR1 MNHNY and CDR2 SVGAGI (reference sequence). V lost 10 bases and J lost 8, with 24 bases in between. This CDR3 spans 15 amino acids. CDR3 protein: CATAEGRITRDEQFF. The CDR3 DNA reads as TGTGCCACTGCCGAAGGAAGGATTACAAGAGATGAGCAGTTCTTC.

To note about this clone: At the DNA level, this CDR3 is encoded by other sequences in the same sample as well. V usage is TRBV7-9 and J usage is TRBJ2-3; maybe TRBD2 (5 bases). The CDR3 extends over 15 amino acids. The ends were cut back, 1 base at V and 2 bases at J, with 10 bases in the middle. CDR1 is SEHNR and CDR2 is FQNEAQ in the germline V gene (reference sequence). The CDR3 loop reads CASSLVEGNTDTQYF. The DNA for the CDR3 is TGTGCCAGCAGCTTAGTTGAGGGCAACACAGATACGCAGTATTTT.

The chain is built from TRBV5-5 and TRBJ2-2, with 7 nucleotides matching TRBD2. The germline V gene encodes CDR1 SGHKS and CDR2 YYEKEE (reference sequence). CDR3 size: 15 residues. V shed 3 bases and J 7 bases; nucleotides not matched to a gene: 9. The CDR3 nucleotides are TGTGCCAGCAGCTGGAGCGGGGCCGTCCGCGGGGAGCTGTTTTTT. This gives the protein CASSWSGAVRGELFF.